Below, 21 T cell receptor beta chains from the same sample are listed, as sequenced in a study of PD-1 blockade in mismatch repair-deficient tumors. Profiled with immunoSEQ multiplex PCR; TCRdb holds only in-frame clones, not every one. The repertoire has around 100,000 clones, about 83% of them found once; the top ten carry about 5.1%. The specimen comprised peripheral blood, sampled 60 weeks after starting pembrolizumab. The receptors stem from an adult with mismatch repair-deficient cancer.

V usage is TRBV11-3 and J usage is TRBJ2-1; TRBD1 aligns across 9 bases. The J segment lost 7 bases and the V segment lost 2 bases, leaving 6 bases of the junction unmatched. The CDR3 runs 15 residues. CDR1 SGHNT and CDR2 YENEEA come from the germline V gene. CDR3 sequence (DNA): TGTGCCAGCAGCTTAAGGAGACAGGGGGGAAATGAGCAGTTCTTC. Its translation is CASSLRRQGGNEQFF. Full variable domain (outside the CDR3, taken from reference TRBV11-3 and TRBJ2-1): EAGVVQSPRYKIIEKKQPVAFWCNPISGHNTLYWYLQNLGQGPELLIRYENEEAVDDSQLPKDRFSAERLKGVDSTLKIQPAELGDSAVYLCASSLRRQGGNEQFFGPGTRLTVL.

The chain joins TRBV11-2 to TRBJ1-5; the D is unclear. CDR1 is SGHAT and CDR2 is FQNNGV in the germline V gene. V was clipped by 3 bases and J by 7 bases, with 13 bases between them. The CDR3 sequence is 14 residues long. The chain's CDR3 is CASSLAGFGQPQHF. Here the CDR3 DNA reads TGTGCCAGCAGCTTGGCGGGGTTTGGCCAGCCCCAGCATTTT. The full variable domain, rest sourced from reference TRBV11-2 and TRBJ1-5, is EAGVAQSPRYKIIEKRQSVAFWCNPISGHATLYWYQQILGQGPKLLIQFQNNGVVDDSQLPKDRFSAERLKGVDSTLKIQPAKLEDSAVYLCASSLAGFGQPQHFGDGTRLSIL.

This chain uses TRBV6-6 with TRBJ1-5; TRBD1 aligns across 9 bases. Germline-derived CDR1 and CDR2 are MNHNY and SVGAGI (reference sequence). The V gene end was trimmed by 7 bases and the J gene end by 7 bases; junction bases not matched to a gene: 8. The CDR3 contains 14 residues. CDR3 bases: TGTGCCAGCACCTCCGGGACAGGGTACCAGCCCCAGCATTTT. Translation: CASTSGTGYQPQHF.

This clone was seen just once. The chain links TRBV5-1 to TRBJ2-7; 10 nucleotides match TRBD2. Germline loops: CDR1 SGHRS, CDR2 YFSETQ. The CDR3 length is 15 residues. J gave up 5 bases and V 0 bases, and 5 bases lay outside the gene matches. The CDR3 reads CASSLDLAGEHEQYF. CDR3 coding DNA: TGCGCCAGCAGCTTGGACCTAGCGGGAGAGCACGAGCAGTACTTC.

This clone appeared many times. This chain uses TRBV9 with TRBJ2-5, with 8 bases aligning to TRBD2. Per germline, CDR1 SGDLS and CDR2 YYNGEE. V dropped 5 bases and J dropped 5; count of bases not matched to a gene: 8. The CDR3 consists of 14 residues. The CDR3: CASSGREVDETQYF. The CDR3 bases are TGTGCCAGCAGTGGGCGGGAGGTGGATGAGACCCAGTACTTC.

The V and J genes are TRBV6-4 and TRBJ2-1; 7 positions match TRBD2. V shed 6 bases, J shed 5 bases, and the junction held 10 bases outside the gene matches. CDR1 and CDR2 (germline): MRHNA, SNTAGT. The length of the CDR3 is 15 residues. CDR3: CASRPSGRGNNEQFF. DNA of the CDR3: TGTGCCAGCAGGCCTAGCGGCCGTGGAAACAATGAGCAGTTCTTC.

CDR3: CSVEVAGFANTGELFF. The CDR3 bases are TGCAGCGTTGAAGTAGCGGGATTCGCGAACACCGGGGAGCTGTTTTTT. V is TRBV29-1 and J is TRBJ2-2, with 8 bases that match TRBD2. Trimming at V came to 1 base and at J to 0 bases, leaving 4 bases not matched to a gene. Germline V lookup: CDR1 SQVTM, CDR2 ANQGSEA. This CDR3 region has 16 residues.

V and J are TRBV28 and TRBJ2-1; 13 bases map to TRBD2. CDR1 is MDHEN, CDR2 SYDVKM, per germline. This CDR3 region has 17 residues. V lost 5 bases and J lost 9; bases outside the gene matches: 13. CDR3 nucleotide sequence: TGTGCCAGCAGTCGCACTAGCGGGAGGGCGGGGGATGGTGAGCAGTTCTTC. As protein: CASSRTSGRAGDGEQFF.

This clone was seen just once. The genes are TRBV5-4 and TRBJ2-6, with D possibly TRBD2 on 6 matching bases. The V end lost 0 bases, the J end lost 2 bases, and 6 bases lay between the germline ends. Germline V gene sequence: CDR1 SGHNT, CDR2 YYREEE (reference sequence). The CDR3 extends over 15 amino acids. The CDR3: CASSLAGAGANVLTF. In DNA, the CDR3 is TGTGCCAGCAGCTTGGCGGGGGCTGGGGCCAACGTCCTGACTTTC. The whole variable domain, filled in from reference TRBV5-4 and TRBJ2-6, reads ETGVTQSPTHLIKTRGQQVTLRCSSQSGHNTVSWYQQALGQGPQFIFQYYREEENGRGNFPPRFSGLQFPNYSSELNVNALELDDSALYLCASSLAGAGANVLTFGAGSRLTVL.

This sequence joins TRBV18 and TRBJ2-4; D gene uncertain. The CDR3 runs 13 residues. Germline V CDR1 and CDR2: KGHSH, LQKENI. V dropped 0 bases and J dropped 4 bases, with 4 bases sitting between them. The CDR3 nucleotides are TGTGCCAGCTCACCACCAGGGAAAAACATTCAGTACTTC. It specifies CASSPPGKNIQYF.

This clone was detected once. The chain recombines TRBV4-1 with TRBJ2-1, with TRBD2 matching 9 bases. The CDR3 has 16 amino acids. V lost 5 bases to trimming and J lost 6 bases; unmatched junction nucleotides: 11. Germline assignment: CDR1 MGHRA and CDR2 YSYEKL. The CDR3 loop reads CASSSSAGGLGNEQFF. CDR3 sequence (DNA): TGCGCCAGCAGCTCCTCGGCGGGAGGGTTGGGCAATGAGCAGTTCTTC.

The CDR3 sequence is CASSRSGQGEGGYTF. The CDR3, as DNA: TGTGCCAGTAGCCGATCAGGACAGGGAGAGGGTGGCTACACCTTC. The chain joins TRBV19 to TRBJ1-2, with 8 positions matching TRBD1. Germline CDR1 reads LNHDA; CDR2 reads SQIVND (reference sequence). V was pared by 6 bases and J by 7 bases, with 13 bases of the junction left unmatched. The CDR3 has 15 amino acids.

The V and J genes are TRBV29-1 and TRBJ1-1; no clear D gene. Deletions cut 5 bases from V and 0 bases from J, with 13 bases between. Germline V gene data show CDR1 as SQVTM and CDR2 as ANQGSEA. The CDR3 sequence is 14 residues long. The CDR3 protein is CSVRQKLMNTEAFF. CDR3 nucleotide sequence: TGCAGCGTTCGCCAAAAACTGATGAACACTGAAGCTTTCTTT.

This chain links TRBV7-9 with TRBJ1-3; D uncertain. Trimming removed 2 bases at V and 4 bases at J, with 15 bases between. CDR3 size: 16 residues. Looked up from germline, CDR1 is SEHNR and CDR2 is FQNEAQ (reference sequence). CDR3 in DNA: TGTGCCAGCAGCTTACCGACGGACTCGGGGGGAAACACCATATATTTT. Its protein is CASSLPTDSGGNTIYF.

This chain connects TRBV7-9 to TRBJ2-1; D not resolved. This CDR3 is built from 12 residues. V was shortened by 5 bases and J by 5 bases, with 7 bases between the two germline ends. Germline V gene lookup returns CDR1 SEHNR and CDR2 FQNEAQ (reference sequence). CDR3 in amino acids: CASSPRNNEQFF. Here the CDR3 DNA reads TGTGCCAGCAGCCCTAGGAACAATGAGCAGTTCTTC.

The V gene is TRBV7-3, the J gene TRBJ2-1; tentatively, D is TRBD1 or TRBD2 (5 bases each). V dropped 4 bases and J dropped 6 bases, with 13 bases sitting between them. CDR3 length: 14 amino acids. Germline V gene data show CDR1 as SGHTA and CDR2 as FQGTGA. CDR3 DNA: TGTGCCAGCAGCTCCGATGGGACCAGCAATGAGCAGTTCTTC. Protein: CASSSDGTSNEQFF.

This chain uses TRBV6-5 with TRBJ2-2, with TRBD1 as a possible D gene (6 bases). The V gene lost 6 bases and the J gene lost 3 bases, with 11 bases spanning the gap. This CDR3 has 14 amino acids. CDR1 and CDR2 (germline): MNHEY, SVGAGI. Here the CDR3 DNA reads TGTGCCAGCAGGGGACACAGGGACACCGGGGAGCTGTTTTTT. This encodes CASRGHRDTGELFF.

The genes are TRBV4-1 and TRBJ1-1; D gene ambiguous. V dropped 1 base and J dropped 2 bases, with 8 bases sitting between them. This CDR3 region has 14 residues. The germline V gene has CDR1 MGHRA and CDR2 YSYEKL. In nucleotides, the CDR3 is TGCGCCAGCAGCCAAGGAGAGACAAACACTGAAGCTTTCTTT. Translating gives CASSQGETNTEAFF.

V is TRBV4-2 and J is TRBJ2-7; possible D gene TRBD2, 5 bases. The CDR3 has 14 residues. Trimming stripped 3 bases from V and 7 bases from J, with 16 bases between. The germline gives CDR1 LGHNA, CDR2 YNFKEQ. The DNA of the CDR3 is TGTGCCAGCAGCCAGACTATCGGTCCGGGGGAGCAGTACTTC. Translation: CASSQTIGPGEQYF.

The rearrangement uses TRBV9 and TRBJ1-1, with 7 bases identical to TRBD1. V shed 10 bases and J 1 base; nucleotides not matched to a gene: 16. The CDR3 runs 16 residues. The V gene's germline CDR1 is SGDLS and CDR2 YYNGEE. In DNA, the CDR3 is TGTGCCGGAATGACCAACAGACAGGGTACGAACACTGAAGCTTTCTTT. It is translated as CAGMTNRQGTNTEAFF. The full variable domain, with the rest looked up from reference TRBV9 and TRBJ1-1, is DSGVTQTPKHLITATGQRVTLRCSPRSGDLSVYWYQQSLDQGLQFLIQYYNGEERAKGNILERFSAQQFPDLHSELNLSSLELGDSALYFCAGMTNRQGTNTEAFFGQGTRLTVV.

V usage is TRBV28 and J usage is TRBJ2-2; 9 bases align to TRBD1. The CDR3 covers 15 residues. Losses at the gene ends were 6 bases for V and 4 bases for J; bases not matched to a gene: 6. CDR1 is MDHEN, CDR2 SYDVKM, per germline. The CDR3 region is CASSNRDRVTGELFF. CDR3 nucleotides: TGTGCCAGCAGCAACCGGGACAGGGTCACCGGGGAGCTGTTTTTT.